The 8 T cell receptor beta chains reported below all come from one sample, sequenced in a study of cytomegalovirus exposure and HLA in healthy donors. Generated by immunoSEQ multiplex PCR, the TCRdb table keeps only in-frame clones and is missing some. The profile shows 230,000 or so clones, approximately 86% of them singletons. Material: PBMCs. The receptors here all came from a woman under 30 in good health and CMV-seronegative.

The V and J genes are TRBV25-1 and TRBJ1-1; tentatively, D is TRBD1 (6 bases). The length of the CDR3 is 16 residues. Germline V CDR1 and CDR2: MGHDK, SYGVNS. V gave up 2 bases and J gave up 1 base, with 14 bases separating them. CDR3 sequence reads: CASSEGGGGGNTEAFF. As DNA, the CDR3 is TGTGCCAGCAGTGAAGGGGGGGGAGGGGGGAACACTGAAGCTTTCTTT. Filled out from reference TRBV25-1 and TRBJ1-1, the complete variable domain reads EADIYQTPRYLVIGTGKKITLECSQTMGHDKMYWYQQDPGMELHLIHYSYGVNSTEKGDLSSESTVSRIRTEHFPLTLESARPSHTSQYLCASSEGGGGGNTEAFFGQGTRLTVV.

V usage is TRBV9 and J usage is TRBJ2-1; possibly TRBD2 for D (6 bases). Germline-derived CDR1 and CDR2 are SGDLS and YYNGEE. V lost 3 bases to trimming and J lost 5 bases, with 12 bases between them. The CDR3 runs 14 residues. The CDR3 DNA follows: TGTGCCAGCAGCGGGAGGGACCGTAACAATGAGCAGTTCTTC. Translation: CASSGRDRNNEQFF.

In DNA, the CDR3 is TGTGCCACCAGCAGACAGGGGCGCGGGAATCAGCCCCAGCATTTT. This encodes CATSRQGRGNQPQHF. The chain employs TRBV15 and TRBJ1-5, with a tentative D call TRBD1 (6 bases). The CDR3 consists of 15 residues. Germline values: CDR1 LNHNV, CDR2 YYDKDF (reference sequence). The V and J ends lost 2 bases and 4 bases respectively, with 12 bases between them.

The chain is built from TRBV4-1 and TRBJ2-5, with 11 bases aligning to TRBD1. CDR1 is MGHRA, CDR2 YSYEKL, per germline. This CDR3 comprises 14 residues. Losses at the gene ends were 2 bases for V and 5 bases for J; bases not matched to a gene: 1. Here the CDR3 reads CASSQRTGGETQYF. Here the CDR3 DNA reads TGCGCCAGCAGCCAAAGGACAGGGGGCGAGACCCAGTACTTC.

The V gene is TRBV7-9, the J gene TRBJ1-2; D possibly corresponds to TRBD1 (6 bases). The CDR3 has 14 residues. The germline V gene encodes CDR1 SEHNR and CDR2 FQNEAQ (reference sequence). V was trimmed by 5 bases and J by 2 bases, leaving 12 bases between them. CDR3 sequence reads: CASSLTGNNYGYTF. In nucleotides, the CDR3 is TGTGCCAGCAGCCTTACAGGGAACAACTATGGCTACACCTTC.

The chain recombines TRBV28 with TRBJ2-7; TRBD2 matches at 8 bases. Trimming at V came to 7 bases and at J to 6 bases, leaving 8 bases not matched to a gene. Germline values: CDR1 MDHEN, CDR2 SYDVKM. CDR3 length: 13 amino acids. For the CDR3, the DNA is TGTGCCAGCAAGCCGGGACTAGGGTCCGAGCAGTACTTC. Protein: CASKPGLGSEQYF.

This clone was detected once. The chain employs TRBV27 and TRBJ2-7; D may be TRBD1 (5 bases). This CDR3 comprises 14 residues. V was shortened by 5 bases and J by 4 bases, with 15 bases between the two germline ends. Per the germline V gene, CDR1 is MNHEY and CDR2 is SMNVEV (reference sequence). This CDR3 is CASSPPDGQYEQYF. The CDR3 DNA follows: TGTGCCAGCAGTCCCCCCGACGGACAATACGAGCAGTACTTC.

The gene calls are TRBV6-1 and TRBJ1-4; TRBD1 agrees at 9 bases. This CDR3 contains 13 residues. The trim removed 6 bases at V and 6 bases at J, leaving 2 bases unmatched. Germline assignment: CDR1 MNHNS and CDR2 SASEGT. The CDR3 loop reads CASRRDRDEKLFF. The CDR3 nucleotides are TGTGCCAGCAGGCGGGACAGGGATGAAAAACTGTTTTTT.